This passage covers 8 T cell receptor beta chains from one sample sequenced in a study of low-dose radiotherapy and immunotherapy resistance in tumors (dated by TCRdb to between 2021 and 2024). Sequencer: Illumina HiSeq 2500. To make first-strand cDNA, Superscript III was used along with a set of TRAV- and TRBV-specific primers so that both the TCRalpha and TCRbeta chains were covered. An approximately 20-cycle PCR with Phusion amplified the TCRs, pairing a constant-region primer with the adapter that was attached to the V primers. TCRdb ran its own pipeline on the public reads, namely fastp trimming at Q25 and MiXCR clone calling, and kept in-frame beta chains. One record per CDR3 amino acid sequence lists the most common genes and DNA. The sample records fewer than 110,000 distinct CDR3 sequences, less than 25% of which are singletons. Clones ranked in the top ten supply over 3.5% of the sample.

The sample's time point label, in plain terms: after trial treatment. In the paper's terms, the treatment or condition label means: LDRT plus nivolumab, ipilimumab, low-dose cyclophosphamide and aspirin (RACIN trial). This specimen consisted of PBMCs, obtained after low-dose radiotherapy plus immunotherapy. These receptors came from a male donor with prostate cancer.

This clonotype was seen at least ten times. The chain recombines TRBV6-6 with TRBJ2-1; unclear D gene. V lost 6 bases, J lost 7 bases, and 10 bases lay in between. This CDR3 region has 12 residues. Germline CDR1 is MNHNY and CDR2 is SVGAGI (reference sequence). CDR3 loop: CASRSIGNEQFF. In DNA form, the CDR3 reads TGTGCCAGCAGGAGCATAGGAAATGAGCAGTTCTTC.

This clonotype turned up a few times. The chain links TRBV27 to TRBJ2-7, with 8 bases that match TRBD1. After removal of 7 bases from V and 0 bases from J, the junction contained 11 bases not matched to a gene. Germline CDR1 is MNHEY and CDR2 is SMNVEV (reference sequence). The length of the CDR3 is 16 residues. CDR3 residues: CASIPRDRRFSYEQYF. CDR3 sequence (DNA): TGTGCCAGCATACCCCGGGACAGGCGTTTCTCCTACGAGCAGTACTTC.

This clonotype was seen many times. V and J are TRBV29-1 and TRBJ2-5; 9 nucleotides agree with TRBD2. CDR1 is SQVTM, CDR2 ANQGSEA, per germline. The CDR3 has 13 amino acids. With V trimmed by 8 bases and J by 6 bases, 10 bases remained unmatched. CDR3 DNA sequence: TGCAGCCCTGGCCAGCGGGGGGTGCAGACCCAGTACTTC. Translation: CSPGQRGVQTQYF.

This chain uses TRBV5-1 with TRBJ2-2; a weak D match, TRBD1 (5 bases). Trimming took off 0 bases at V and 4 bases at J, with 10 bases between the two ends. The V gene's germline CDR1 is SGHRS and CDR2 YFSETQ. There are 15 residues in the CDR3. The CDR3 DNA is TGCGCCAGCAGCTTGGAAGGGGCAGGCACCGGGGAGCTGTTTTTT. Protein product: CASSLEGAGTGELFF.

This clonotype came up many times. The gene calls are TRBV11-2 and TRBJ2-3; TRBD1 might be the D (5 bases). From germline, CDR1 is SGHAT and CDR2 FQNNGV. V shed 5 bases and J shed 4 bases, with 13 bases lying between them. This CDR3 spans 14 amino acids. The CDR3 DNA reads TGTGCCAGCAGCCGTGTAAGGGGCGCAGATACGCAGTATTTT. This encodes CASSRVRGADTQYF.

This clonotype occurred many times. This rearrangement joins TRBV3-1 to TRBJ2-3; no clear D. Germline V CDR1 and CDR2: LGHDT, YNNKEL (reference sequence). The V end lost 1 base, the J end lost 2 bases, and 4 bases lay between the germline ends. The CDR3 spans 13 residues. CDR3 in amino acids: CASSQGTTDTQYF. The CDR3 region has the DNA TGTGCCAGCAGCCAAGGAACCACAGATACGCAGTATTTT.

This clonotype was recorded at least ten times. The chain combines TRBV29-1 with TRBJ2-7; 10 nucleotides agree with TRBD1. The CDR3 has 14 residues. V lost 5 bases and J lost 8; bases outside the gene matches: 12. Germline lookup yields CDR1 SQVTM and CDR2 ANQGSEA. Here the CDR3 DNA reads TGCAGCGTTCTGAAAGTCGGGACAGGGGTGAAGCAGTACTTC. Amino acid sequence: CSVLKVGTGVKQYF.

This chain joins TRBV5-6 and TRBJ2-7, with D tentatively TRBD2 (5 bases). Germline CDR1 reads SGHDT; CDR2 reads YYEEEE. The CDR3 length is 15 residues. V lost 0 bases, J lost 6 bases, and 16 bases lay in between. This CDR3 reads CASSLGPSRAGEQYF. CDR3 nucleotides: TGTGCCAGCAGCTTGGGCCCCTCTAGGGCGGGCGAGCAGTACTTC.